The sequence of this T cell receptor beta chain was determined in a study of T-cell reconstitution after alpha-beta-depleted transplantation in children. This clonotype was recorded a few times. The antigen is undetermined. Preparation of the TCRbeta library was carried out with unique molecular identifiers. TCRdb re-analysed the PCR reads in MiXCR, keeping a single row per CDR3 protein. This repertoire shows about 580,000 distinct CDR3 sequences, roughly 23% found once; its top ten account for 13% to 15%. Findings of the study overall: From newly produced T cells came most of the T-cell counts and diversity one year after transplant. TCRbeta diversity was high at day 60 in some patients (a result of surviving recipient T cells and thymic progenitors). Approximately two months post-transplant, alpha-beta T cells reportedly originated from several hundred expanded graft clones.

The V segment lost 0 bases and the J segment 4 bases; nucleotides outside the gene matches: 6. This CDR3 is built from 16 residues. The germline V gene has CDR1 SGHDN and CDR2 FVKESK. This sequence was found in a boy less than two years old who had a stem cell transplant for acute myeloid leukemia, so the T cells may come from the graft donor. Here the sequenced sample was PBMCs, mostly from graft donor cells, taken 360 days after TCRalphabeta/CD19-depleted stem cell transplant. The chain combines TRBV14 with TRBJ2-3; TRBD2 matches at 8 bases. For the CDR3, the DNA is TGTGCCAGCAGCCAAGATGCTAGCGGGTACGCAGATACGCAGTATTTT. This translates into CASSQDASGYADTQYF.